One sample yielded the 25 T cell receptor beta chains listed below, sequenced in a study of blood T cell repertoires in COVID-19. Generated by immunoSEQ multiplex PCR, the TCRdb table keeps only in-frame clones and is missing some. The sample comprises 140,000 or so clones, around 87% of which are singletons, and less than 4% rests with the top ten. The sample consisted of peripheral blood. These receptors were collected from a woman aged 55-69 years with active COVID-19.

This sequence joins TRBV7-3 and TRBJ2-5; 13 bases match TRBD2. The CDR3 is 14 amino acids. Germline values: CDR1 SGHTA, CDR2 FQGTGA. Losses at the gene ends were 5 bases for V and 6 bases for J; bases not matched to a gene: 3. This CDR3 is CASSRTSGSKTQYF. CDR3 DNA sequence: TGTGCCAGCAGCCGGACTAGCGGGAGTAAGACCCAGTACTTC.

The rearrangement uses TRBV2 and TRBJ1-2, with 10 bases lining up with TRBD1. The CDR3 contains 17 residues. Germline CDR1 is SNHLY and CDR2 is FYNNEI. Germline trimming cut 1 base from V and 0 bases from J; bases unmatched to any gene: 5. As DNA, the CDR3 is TGTGCCAGCAGTGAAGGGACAGGGGGATTGGCTAACTATGGCTACACCTTC. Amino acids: CASSEGTGGLANYGYTF.

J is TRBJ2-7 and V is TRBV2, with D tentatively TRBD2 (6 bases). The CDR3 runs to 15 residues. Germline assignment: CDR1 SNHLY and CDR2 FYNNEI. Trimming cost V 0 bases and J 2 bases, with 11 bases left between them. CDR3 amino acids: CASSEAAGGTYEQYF. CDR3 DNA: TGTGCCAGCAGTGAAGCGGCTGGCGGGACCTACGAGCAGTACTTC. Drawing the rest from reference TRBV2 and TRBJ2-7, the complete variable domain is EPEVTQTPSHQVTQMGQEVILRCVPISNHLYFYWYRQILGQKVEFLVSFYNNEISEKSEIFDDQFSVERPDGSNFTLKIRSTKLEDSAMYFCASSEAAGGTYEQYFGPGTRLTVT.

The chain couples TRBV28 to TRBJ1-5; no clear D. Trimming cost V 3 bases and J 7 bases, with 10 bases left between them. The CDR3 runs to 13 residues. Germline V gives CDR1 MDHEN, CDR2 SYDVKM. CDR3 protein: CASSLSGRQPQHF. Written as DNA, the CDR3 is TGTGCCAGCAGTTTGTCCGGGAGGCAGCCCCAGCATTTT.

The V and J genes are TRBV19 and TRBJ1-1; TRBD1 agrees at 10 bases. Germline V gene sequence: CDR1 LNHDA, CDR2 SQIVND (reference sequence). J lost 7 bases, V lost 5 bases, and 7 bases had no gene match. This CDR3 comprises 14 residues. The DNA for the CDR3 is TGTGCCAGTAGTTACCGGGACAGGGGAATTGAAGCTTTCTTT. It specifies CASSYRDRGIEAFF.

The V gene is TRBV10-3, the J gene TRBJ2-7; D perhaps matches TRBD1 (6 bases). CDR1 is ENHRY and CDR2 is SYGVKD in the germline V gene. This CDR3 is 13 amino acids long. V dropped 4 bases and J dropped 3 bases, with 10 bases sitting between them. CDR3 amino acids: CAISGQADYEQYF. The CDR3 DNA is TGTGCCATCAGTGGACAGGCAGACTACGAGCAGTACTTC.

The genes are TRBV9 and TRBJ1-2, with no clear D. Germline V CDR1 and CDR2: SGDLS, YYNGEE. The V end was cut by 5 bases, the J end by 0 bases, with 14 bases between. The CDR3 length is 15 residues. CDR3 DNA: TGTGCCAGCAGTATCCAAAGCGAAGCTAACTATGGCTACACCTTC. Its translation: CASSIQSEANYGYTF.

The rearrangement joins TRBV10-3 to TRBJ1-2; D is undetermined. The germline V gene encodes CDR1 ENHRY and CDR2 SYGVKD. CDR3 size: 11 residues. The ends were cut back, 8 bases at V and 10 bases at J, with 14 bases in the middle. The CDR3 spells CAIGLNQAYTF. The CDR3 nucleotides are TGTGCCATCGGACTGAATCAAGCCTACACCTTC.

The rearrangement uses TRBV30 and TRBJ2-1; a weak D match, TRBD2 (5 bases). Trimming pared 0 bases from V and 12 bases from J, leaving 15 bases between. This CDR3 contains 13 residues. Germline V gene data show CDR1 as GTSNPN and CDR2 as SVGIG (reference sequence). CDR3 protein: CAWSVVLVVGQFF. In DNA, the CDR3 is TGTGCCTGGAGTGTGGTACTAGTGGTAGGGCAGTTCTTC.

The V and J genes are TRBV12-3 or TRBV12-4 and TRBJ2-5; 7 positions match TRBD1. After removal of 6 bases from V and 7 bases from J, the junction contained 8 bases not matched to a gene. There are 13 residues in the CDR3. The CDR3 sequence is CASRFQGVGTQYF. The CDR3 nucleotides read TGTGCCAGCAGATTTCAGGGGGTGGGGACCCAGTACTTC.

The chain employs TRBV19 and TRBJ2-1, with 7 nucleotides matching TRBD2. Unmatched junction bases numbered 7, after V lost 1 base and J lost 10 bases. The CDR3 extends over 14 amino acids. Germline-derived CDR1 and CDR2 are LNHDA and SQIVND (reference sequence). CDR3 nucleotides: TGTGCCAGTAGTATAGCGGGAGGTTTAGGGGAGCAGTTCTTC. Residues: CASSIAGGLGEQFF.

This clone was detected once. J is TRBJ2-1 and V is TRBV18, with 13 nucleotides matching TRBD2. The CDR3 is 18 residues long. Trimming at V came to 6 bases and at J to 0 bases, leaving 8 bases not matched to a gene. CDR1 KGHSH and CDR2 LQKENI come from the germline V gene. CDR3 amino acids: CASSGTSGMISSYNEQFF. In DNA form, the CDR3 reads TGTGCCAGCTCCGGGACTAGCGGGATGATTAGCTCCTACAATGAGCAGTTCTTC.

CDR3 bases: TGTGCCAGCAGCCCTCGGGACAGGGAAATCTATGGCTACACCTTC. Its translation is CASSPRDREIYGYTF. The chain combines TRBV7-9 with TRBJ1-2, with 9 nucleotides matching TRBD1. Germline trimming cut 5 bases from V and 4 bases from J; bases unmatched to any gene: 8. This CDR3 has 15 residues. Per the germline V gene, CDR1 is SEHNR and CDR2 is FQNEAQ (reference sequence). Supplemented by reference TRBV7-9 and TRBJ1-2, the full variable domain reads DTGVSQNPRHKITKRGQNVTFRCDPISEHNRLYWYRQTLGQGPEFLTYFQNEAQLEKSRLLSDRFSAERPKGSFSTLEIQRTEQGDSAMYLCASSPRDREIYGYTFGSGTRLTVV.

CDR3 nucleotides: TGTGCCAGCAGTTCCGACAGCGCCAATCAGCCCCAGCATTTT. It yields the protein CASSSDSANQPQHF. The chain is built from TRBV6-2 or TRBV6-3 and TRBJ1-5, with D tentatively TRBD1 (5 bases). Trimming took 4 bases from V and 3 from J, leaving 10 bases between them. Germline-derived CDR1 and CDR2 are MNHEY and SVGEGT. The CDR3 sequence is 14 residues long.

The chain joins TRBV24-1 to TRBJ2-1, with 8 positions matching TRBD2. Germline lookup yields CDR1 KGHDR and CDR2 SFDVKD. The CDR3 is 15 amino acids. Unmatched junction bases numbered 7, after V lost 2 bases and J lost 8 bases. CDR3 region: CATSDSSGRFYEQFF. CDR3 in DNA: TGTGCCACCAGTGATTCCAGCGGGAGATTCTATGAGCAGTTCTTC.

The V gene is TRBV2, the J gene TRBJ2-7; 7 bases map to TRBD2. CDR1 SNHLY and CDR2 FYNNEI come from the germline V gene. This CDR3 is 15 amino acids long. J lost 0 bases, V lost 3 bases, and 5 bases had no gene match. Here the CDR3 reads CASSEGSGYSYEQYF. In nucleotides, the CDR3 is TGTGCCAGCAGTGAGGGTAGCGGGTACTCCTACGAGCAGTACTTC.

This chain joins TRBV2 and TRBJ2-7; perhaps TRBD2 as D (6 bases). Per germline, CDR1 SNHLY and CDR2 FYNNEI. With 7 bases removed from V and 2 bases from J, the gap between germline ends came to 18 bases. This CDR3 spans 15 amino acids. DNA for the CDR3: TGTGCCAGCACCACTCCGGGACTCACGACCTACGAGCAGTACTTC. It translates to CASTTPGLTTYEQYF.

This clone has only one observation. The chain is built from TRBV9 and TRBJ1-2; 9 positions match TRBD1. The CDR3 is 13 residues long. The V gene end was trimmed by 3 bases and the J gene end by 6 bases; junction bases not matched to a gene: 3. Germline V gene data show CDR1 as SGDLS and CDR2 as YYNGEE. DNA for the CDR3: TGTGCCAGCAGCGCGGGACAGGGTGATGGCTACACCTTC. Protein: CASSAGQGDGYTF.

The CDR3 sequence is CAGPSQGAYYGYTF. The CDR3 DNA follows: TGTGCCGGACCCAGCCAGGGGGCCTACTATGGCTACACCTTC. The chain is built from TRBV7-2 and TRBJ1-2; 8 bases are shared with TRBD1. V lost 11 bases, J lost 3 bases, and 11 bases stayed unmatched. Germline CDR1 SGHTA, CDR2 FQGNSA. There are 14 residues in the CDR3. Looking up the rest from reference TRBV7-2 and TRBJ1-2 gives the full variable domain: GAGVSQSPSNKVTEKGKDVELRCDPISGHTALYWYRQSLGQGLEFLIYFQGNSAPDKSGLPSDRFSAERTGGSVSTLTIQRTQQEDSAVYLCAGPSQGAYYGYTFGSGTRLTVV.

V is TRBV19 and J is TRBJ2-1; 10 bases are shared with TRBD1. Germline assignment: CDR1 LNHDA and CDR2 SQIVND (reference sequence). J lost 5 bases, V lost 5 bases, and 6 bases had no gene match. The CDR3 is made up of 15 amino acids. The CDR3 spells CASSVDRGPNNEQFF. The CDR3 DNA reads TGTGCCAGTAGTGTCGACAGGGGGCCCAACAATGAGCAGTTCTTC.

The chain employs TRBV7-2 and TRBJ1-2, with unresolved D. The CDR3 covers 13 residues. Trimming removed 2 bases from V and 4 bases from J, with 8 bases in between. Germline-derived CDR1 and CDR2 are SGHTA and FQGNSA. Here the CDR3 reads CASSLQVPYGYTF. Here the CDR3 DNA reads TGTGCCAGCAGCTTACAGGTGCCCTATGGCTACACCTTC.

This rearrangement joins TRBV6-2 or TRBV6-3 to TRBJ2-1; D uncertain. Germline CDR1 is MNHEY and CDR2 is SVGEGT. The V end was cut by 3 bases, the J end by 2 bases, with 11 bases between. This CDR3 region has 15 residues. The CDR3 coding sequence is TGTGCCAGCAGTTATGGGCAGCTTACCTACAATGAGCAGTTCTTC. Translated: CASSYGQLTYNEQFF.

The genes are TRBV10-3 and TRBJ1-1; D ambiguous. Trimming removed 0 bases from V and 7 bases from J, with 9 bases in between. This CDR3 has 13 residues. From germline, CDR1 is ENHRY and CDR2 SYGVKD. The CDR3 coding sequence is TGTGCCATCAGTGAGTCGAAGGGAGATGAAGCTTTCTTT. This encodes CAISESKGDEAFF.

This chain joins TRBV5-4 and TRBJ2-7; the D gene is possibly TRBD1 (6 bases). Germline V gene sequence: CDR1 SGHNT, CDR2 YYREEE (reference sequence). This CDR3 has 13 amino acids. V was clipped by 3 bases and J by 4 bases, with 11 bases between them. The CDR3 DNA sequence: TGTGCCAGCAGCTCGGACCAGGGGTACGAGCAGTACTTC. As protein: CASSSDQGYEQYF.

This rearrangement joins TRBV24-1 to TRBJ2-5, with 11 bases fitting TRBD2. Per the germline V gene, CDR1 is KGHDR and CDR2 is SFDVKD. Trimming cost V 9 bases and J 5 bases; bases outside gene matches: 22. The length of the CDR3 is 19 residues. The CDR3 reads CATGLGTSGSKEGHETQYF. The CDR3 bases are TGTGCCACCGGTTTAGGGACTAGCGGCTCCAAGGAGGGTCATGAGACCCAGTACTTC.